This T cell receptor beta chain came from a study of shared clonotypes between healthy human individuals. Using immunoSEQ multiplex PCR, the repertoire was profiled, and TCRdb retains in-frame clones only, with some absent. The sample lists 2 million to 2.5 million clones, roughly 91% seen once, with more than 1.5% in the top ten. On this clone itself: Antigen: not known. Other DNA sequences in this sample translate to the same CDR3.

It was CD45RO-negative cells, positively selected for CCR7, that made up naive CD8 cells, with terminally differentiated effector memory CD45RA+ cells excluded. Regarding the study as a whole: The naive CD4 repertoires of a few donors were compared, and around 5% of clonotypes were shared.

This TCR was sampled from a man between 18 and 29 years old in good health. Some clones in this sample may be carry-over from other donors' samples. Material for sequencing was naive CD8+ T cells from PBMCs.

CDR3: CASSATGSSYEQYF. Here the CDR3 DNA reads TGTGCCAGCAGTGCGACAGGGAGCTCCTACGAGCAGTACTTC. This chain connects TRBV28 to TRBJ2-7; 7 bases agree with TRBD1. V was pared by 5 bases and J by 0 bases, with 4 bases of the junction left unmatched. The CDR3 extends over 14 amino acids. CDR1 is MDHEN and CDR2 is SYDVKM in the germline V gene.